The TCR beta chain described here comes from a study of shared clonotypes between healthy human individuals. About the research overall: Donors had three CD4 naive, three CD4 memory, two CD8 naive and one CD8 memory plate apiece.

CD8 cells regarded as naive lacked CD45RO, were positively chosen for CCR7, and omitted terminally differentiated effector memory CD45RA+ cells. Every donor was a Caucasian adult from Nashville, Tennessee. TCRdb's copy holds only in-frame clones and misses some; the assay was immunoSEQ multiplex PCR. Here the sample spans hundreds of thousands of clones, roughly 98% being singletons. From germline, CDR1 is MNHNY and CDR2 SVGAGI (reference sequence). This CDR3 is 16 amino acids long. J lost 4 bases, V lost 5 bases, and 10 bases had no gene match. V and J are TRBV6-6 and TRBJ2-5; 10 positions agree with TRBD1. The source is a young man in good health. The specimen was naive CD8+ T cells sorted from blood. In nucleotides, the CDR3 is TGTGCCAGCAGTCTGAGGACAGGGGGGTTTGGAGAGACCCAGTACTTC. Protein: CASSLRTGGFGETQYF.